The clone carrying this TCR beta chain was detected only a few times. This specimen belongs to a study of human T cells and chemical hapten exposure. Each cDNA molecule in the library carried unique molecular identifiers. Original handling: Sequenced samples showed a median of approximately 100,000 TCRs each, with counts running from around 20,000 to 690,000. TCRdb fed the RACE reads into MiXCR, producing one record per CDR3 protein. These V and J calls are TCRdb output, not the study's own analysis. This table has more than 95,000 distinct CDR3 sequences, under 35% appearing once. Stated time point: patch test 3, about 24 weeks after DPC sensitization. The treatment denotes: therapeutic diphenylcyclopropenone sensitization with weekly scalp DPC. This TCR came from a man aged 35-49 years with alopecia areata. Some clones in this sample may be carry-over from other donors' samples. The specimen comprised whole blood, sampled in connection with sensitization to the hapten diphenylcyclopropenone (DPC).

The CDR3 protein is CASSQLSGSPRSTQYF. The CDR3 DNA follows: TGTGCCAGCAGCCAATTAAGCGGGAGCCCTCGGAGTACGCAGTATTTT. The V gene is TRBV4-2, the J gene TRBJ2-3, with TRBD2 matching 8 bases. The V gene end was trimmed by 2 bases and the J gene end by 8 bases; junction bases not matched to a gene: 12. Looked up from germline, CDR1 is LGHNA and CDR2 is YNFKEQ. The CDR3 is 16 residues long.